This T cell receptor (beta chain) was identified in a study of CD8+ T cells in alopecia areata. Comments on this clone: Its target is unknown.

Extraction and reverse transcription of RNA yielded cDNA as the sequencing template. Assay used: immunoSEQ multiplex PCR; TCRdb lists only in-frame clones, some missing. Of 98,000 or so clones in the sample, around 60% were seen once. Trimming took off 6 bases at V and 5 bases at J, with 14 bases between the two ends. Per germline, CDR1 MNHEY and CDR2 SMNVEV (reference sequence). This CDR3 has 14 residues. Treatment: oral pan-JAK inhibitor, 5-10 mg twice daily. Whole-study results and caveats: Expanded CD8+ clones among the top 100, and scalp clonality, were significantly decreased by tofacitinib.

This TCR came from a human donor with alopecia areata. The chain uses TRBV27 and TRBJ1-5; TRBD1 might be the D (5 bases). The specimen comprised CD8+ T cells sorted from blood, sampled at week 4, from a patient treated with tofacitinib. CDR3 protein: CASRAPGRDQPQHF. CDR3 bases: TGTGCCAGCAGGGCCCCAGGGCGTGATCAGCCCCAGCATTTT.